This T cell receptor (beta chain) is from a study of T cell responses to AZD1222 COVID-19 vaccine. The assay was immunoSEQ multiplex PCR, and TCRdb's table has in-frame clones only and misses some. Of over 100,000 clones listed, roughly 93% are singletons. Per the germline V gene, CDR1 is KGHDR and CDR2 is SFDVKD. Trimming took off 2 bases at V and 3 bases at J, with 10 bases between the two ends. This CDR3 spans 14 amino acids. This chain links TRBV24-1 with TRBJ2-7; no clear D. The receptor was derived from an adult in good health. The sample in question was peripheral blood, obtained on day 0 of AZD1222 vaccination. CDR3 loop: CATSDSTLGYEQYF. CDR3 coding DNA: TGTGCCACCAGTGATTCGACACTCGGCTACGAGCAGTACTTC.